Each of the 28 T cell receptor beta chains below was sequenced from the same sample in a study of cytomegalovirus exposure and HLA in healthy donors. 60 Vbeta and 13 Jbeta primers were used in PCR. Some clones are missing from TCRdb's copy, which holds only in-frame ones; the method was immunoSEQ multiplex PCR. The listing records some 150,000 clones. The material sequenced was PBMCs. Receptors originate from a woman between 18 and 29 years old in good health and CMV-seronegative.

As concerns this clone: Other DNA variants within this sample encode the same CDR3. The chain employs TRBV5-1 and TRBJ1-4, with 7 bases fitting TRBD1. The germline CDR1 and CDR2 sequences are SGHRS and YFSETQ. J lost 7 bases, V lost 0 bases, and 3 bases had no gene match. This CDR3 region has 14 residues. DNA for the CDR3: TGCGCCAGCAGCTTGGGACAGGGAGGTGAAAAACTGTTTTTT. Its translation: CASSLGQGGEKLFF.

V gene TRBV7-6 combines with J gene TRBJ2-3, with D unclear. Trimming removed 5 bases from V and 0 bases from J, with 9 bases in between. The CDR3 contains 14 residues. Per the germline V gene, CDR1 is SGHVS and CDR2 is FNYEAQ. This CDR3 reads CASSAVLSTDTQYF. The DNA of the CDR3 is TGTGCCAGCAGCGCCGTACTGAGCACAGATACGCAGTATTTT. Supplemented by reference TRBV7-6 and TRBJ2-3, the full variable domain reads GAGVSQSPRYKVTKRGQDVALRCDPISGHVSLYWYRQALGQGPEFLTYFNYEAQQDKSGLPNDRFSAERPEGSISTLTIQRTEQRDSAMYRCASSAVLSTDTQYFGPGTRLTVL.

V usage is TRBV7-9 and J usage is TRBJ1-1, with a tentative D call TRBD1 (6 bases). V was clipped by 4 bases and J by 1 base, with 10 bases between them. The CDR3 contains 14 residues. Per the germline V gene, CDR1 is SEHNR and CDR2 is FQNEAQ (reference sequence). CDR3 nucleotide sequence: TGTGCCAGCAGCTCGGGACAATGGAACACTGAAGCTTTCTTT. This codes for CASSSGQWNTEAFF.

The rearrangement links TRBV7-9 to TRBJ1-1; D unresolved. V was shortened by 5 bases and J by 4 bases, with 8 bases between the two germline ends. Germline V lookup: CDR1 SEHNR, CDR2 FQNEAQ (reference sequence). This CDR3 is 12 amino acids long. CDR3 loop: CASSPGGTEAFF. The CDR3 nucleotides are TGTGCCAGCAGCCCAGGAGGCACTGAAGCTTTCTTT.

The chain recombines TRBV4-3 with TRBJ2-1; 12 nucleotides agree with TRBD2. The germline V gene encodes CDR1 LGHNA and CDR2 YSLEER. V was pared by 1 base and J by 8 bases, with 9 bases of the junction left unmatched. The CDR3 is 17 amino acids. CDR3 amino acids: CASSQGLAGDIVDEQFF. DNA for the CDR3: TGCGCCAGCAGCCAAGGACTAGCGGGGGATATTGTCGATGAGCAGTTCTTC.

J is TRBJ1-3 and V is TRBV7-9, with TRBD1 matching 7 bases. Per germline, CDR1 SEHNR and CDR2 FQNEAQ (reference sequence). V shed 5 bases, J shed 0 bases, and the junction held 13 bases outside the gene matches. The CDR3 is 18 amino acids. The CDR3 nucleotides are TGTGCCAGCAGCCCACTCGAAGGGACAGCACTCTCTGGAAACACCATATATTTT. Translation: CASSPLEGTALSGNTIYF. The full variable domain, with the rest looked up from reference TRBV7-9 and TRBJ1-3, is DTGVSQNPRHKITKRGQNVTFRCDPISEHNRLYWYRQTLGQGPEFLTYFQNEAQLEKSRLLSDRFSAERPKGSFSTLEIQRTEQGDSAMYLCASSPLEGTALSGNTIYFGEGSWLTVV.

CDR3 region: CSVVGTSGRAVGNEQFF. In DNA form, the CDR3 reads TGCAGCGTTGTCGGGACTAGCGGGAGGGCCGTTGGAAATGAGCAGTTCTTC. The V gene is TRBV29-1, the J gene TRBJ2-1; TRBD2 matches 16 bases. CDR1 and CDR2 (germline): SQVTM, ANQGSEA. V shed 4 bases, J shed 7 bases, and the junction held 10 bases outside the gene matches. This CDR3 has 17 amino acids.

V usage is TRBV7-8 and J usage is TRBJ1-2; weak D call: TRBD1 (5 bases). CDR1 SGHVS and CDR2 FQNEAQ come from the germline V gene. The CDR3 spans 15 residues. Trimming removed 0 bases at V and 5 bases at J, with 13 bases between. In DNA form, the CDR3 reads TGTGCCAGCAGCTTAGCACAAGGGGTACCGTATGGCTACACCTTC. Translating gives CASSLAQGVPYGYTF.

The chain has TRBV19 and TRBJ1-3; 8 bases align to TRBD1. Per the germline V gene, CDR1 is LNHDA and CDR2 is SQIVND (reference sequence). There are 18 residues in the CDR3. J gave up 0 bases and V 3 bases, and 10 bases lay outside the gene matches. The CDR3 sequence is CASSIRPGTGPSGNTIYF. The CDR3 nucleotides are TGTGCCAGTAGTATTCGTCCCGGGACAGGACCCTCTGGAAACACCATATATTTT.

The chain has TRBV27 and TRBJ1-2, with TRBD1 identical over 9 bases. The CDR3 is 14 amino acids. The ends lost 5 bases at V and 1 base at J; junction bases unmatched: 2. The germline CDR1 and CDR2 sequences are MNHEY and SMNVEV (reference sequence). CDR3 protein: CASSRTGVNYGYTF. The CDR3 nucleotides read TGTGCCAGCAGTCGGACAGGGGTTAACTATGGCTACACCTTC.

V gene TRBV6-4 combines with J gene TRBJ1-2, with a possible D match to TRBD1 (6 bases). CDR1 MRHNA and CDR2 SNTAGT come from the germline V gene. The V end was cut by 6 bases, the J end by 0 bases, with 14 bases between. There are 15 residues in the CDR3. This chain's CDR3 is CASSPRQVSNYGYTF. In nucleotides, the CDR3 is TGTGCCAGCAGCCCAAGACAGGTCTCTAACTATGGCTACACCTTC.

V usage is TRBV25-1 and J usage is TRBJ2-3; TRBD2 matches at 9 bases. The length of the CDR3 is 16 residues. With 4 bases clipped from V and 3 bases from J, the junction kept 8 bases outside the gene matches. The germline V gene has CDR1 MGHDK and CDR2 SYGVNS. The CDR3 here is CASSGGGRASTDTQYF. The CDR3 DNA reads TGTGCCAGCAGTGGTGGCGGGAGGGCCTCTACAGATACGCAGTATTTT.

This sequence joins TRBV5-8 and TRBJ2-7, with D tentatively TRBD1 (5 bases). Germline values: CDR1 SGHTS, CDR2 YDEGEE. The CDR3 runs to 14 residues. Trimming stripped 3 bases from V and 3 bases from J, with 13 bases between. In nucleotides, the CDR3 is TGTGCCAGCAGCTCATTGGGGCCCCTCTACGAGCAGTACGTC. Translated, it gives CASSSLGPLYEQYV.

The chain uses TRBV2 and TRBJ1-2; no clear D gene. CDR1 SNHLY and CDR2 FYNNEI come from the germline V gene. The CDR3 runs 14 residues. V dropped 1 base and J dropped 0 bases, with 6 bases sitting between them. CDR3 coding DNA: TGTGCCAGCAGTGAAGGAGGGACTAACTATGGCTACACCTTC. Its protein is CASSEGGTNYGYTF.

The chain is built from TRBV29-1 and TRBJ2-7, with a tentative D call TRBD2 (6 bases). The CDR3 covers 13 residues. V was pared by 7 bases and J by 3 bases, with 16 bases between. CDR1 is SQVTM and CDR2 is ANQGSEA in the germline V gene. CDR3 in amino acids: CSGKQLANYEQYV. In nucleotides, the CDR3 is TGCAGCGGGAAGCAGCTAGCGAACTACGAGCAGTACGTC.

This chain links TRBV4-2 with TRBJ2-3; D is perhaps TRBD2 (5 bases). CDR1 and CDR2 from the germline V gene are LGHNA and YNFKEQ. Trimming cost V 0 bases and J 4 bases, with 11 bases left between them. This CDR3 has 15 amino acids. Here the CDR3 reads CASSQEQAAPDTQYF. The DNA for the CDR3 is TGTGCCAGCAGCCAAGAGCAAGCGGCTCCAGATACGCAGTATTTT.

V and J are TRBV5-4 and TRBJ2-1; 7 nucleotides match TRBD1. The germline CDR1 and CDR2 sequences are SGHNT and YYREEE (reference sequence). The CDR3 is made up of 15 amino acids. The V segment lost 4 bases and the J segment 0 bases; nucleotides outside the gene matches: 4. The CDR3 loop is CASSADRSSYNEQFF. For the CDR3, the DNA is TGTGCCAGCAGCGCGGACAGGAGCTCCTACAATGAGCAGTTCTTC. The full variable domain, rest sourced from reference TRBV5-4 and TRBJ2-1, is ETGVTQSPTHLIKTRGQQVTLRCSSQSGHNTVSWYQQALGQGPQFIFQYYREEENGRGNFPPRFSGLQFPNYSSELNVNALELDDSALYLCASSADRSSYNEQFFGPGTRLTVL.

The V and J genes are TRBV9 and TRBJ1-1, with 9 bases fitting TRBD1. Losses at the gene ends were 1 base for V and 1 base for J; bases not matched to a gene: 11. The germline gives CDR1 SGDLS, CDR2 YYNGEE. This CDR3 is 18 amino acids long. The CDR3 DNA is TGTGCCAGCAGCGTATTTGGACAGGGGCGCGCCTGGAACACTGAAGCTTTCTTT. It yields the protein CASSVFGQGRAWNTEAFF.

The chain has TRBV19 and TRBJ1-1; 7 bases align to TRBD1. V shed 9 bases and J 0 bases; nucleotides not matched to a gene: 10. Germline CDR1 reads LNHDA; CDR2 reads SQIVND (reference sequence). The CDR3 has 15 residues. The CDR3: CASRDSLRMNTEAFF. Here the CDR3 DNA reads TGTGCCAGCCGGGACAGTCTCAGGATGAACACTGAAGCTTTCTTT.

CDR3: CASSGGQPSYGYTF. Written as DNA, the CDR3 is TGTGCCAGCAGCGGGGGACAGCCTAGCTATGGCTACACCTTC. The rearrangement links TRBV9 to TRBJ1-2; 7 positions agree with TRBD1. Germline trimming cut 3 bases from V and 4 bases from J; bases unmatched to any gene: 6. CDR3 length: 14 amino acids. Germline V CDR1 and CDR2: SGDLS, YYNGEE.

The rearrangement links TRBV7-9 to TRBJ1-2; D gene ambiguous. Trimming stripped 5 bases from V and 4 bases from J, with 14 bases between. This CDR3 has 14 residues. From germline, CDR1 is SEHNR and CDR2 FQNEAQ (reference sequence). The CDR3 loop reads CASSHETAGYGYTF. The CDR3 coding sequence is TGTGCCAGCAGCCACGAGACGGCGGGCTATGGCTACACCTTC.

The chain links TRBV11-2 to TRBJ2-5, with TRBD2 identical over 9 bases. The CDR3 is 14 residues long. Germline lookup yields CDR1 SGHAT and CDR2 FQNNGV. V lost 3 bases, J lost 5 bases, and 4 bases stayed unmatched. CDR3 sequence: CASSLAGGVETQYF. For the CDR3, the DNA is TGTGCCAGCAGCTTGGCGGGAGGGGTGGAGACCCAGTACTTC.

V gene TRBV7-8 combines with J gene TRBJ1-2; 8 bases agree with TRBD1. CDR3 length equals 16 residues. V was clipped by 1 base and J by 7 bases; unmatched bases: 11. The germline gives CDR1 SGHVS, CDR2 FQNEAQ. The CDR3 loop is CASSLGSRQGAAGYTF. Written as DNA, the CDR3 is TGTGCCAGCAGCTTAGGATCTCGGCAGGGGGCGGCTGGCTACACCTTC. The full variable domain, rest sourced from reference TRBV7-8 and TRBJ1-2, is GAGVSQSPRYKVAKRGQDVALRCDPISGHVSLFWYQQALGQGPEFLTYFQNEAQLDKSGLPSDRFFAERPEGSVSTLKIQRTQQEDSAVYLCASSLGSRQGAAGYTFGSGTRLTVV.

The chain is built from TRBV7-3 and TRBJ2-2; the D gene is possibly TRBD1 (5 bases). The CDR3 runs to 16 residues. CDR1 SGHTA and CDR2 FQGTGA come from the germline V gene. V was shortened by 1 base and J by 0 bases, with 9 bases between the two germline ends. CDR3 bases: TGTGCCAGCAGCTTAATGGGCAGGGCGAACACCGGGGAGCTGTTTTTT. Translation gives CASSLMGRANTGELFF.

The chain's CDR3 is CASSDYGNTEAFF. The CDR3 DNA reads TGTGCCAGCAGTGATTACGGGAACACTGAAGCTTTCTTT. J is TRBJ1-1 and V is TRBV25-1; D is uncertain. Germline V gene data show CDR1 as MGHDK and CDR2 as SYGVNS. The CDR3 sequence is 13 residues long. V was shortened by 3 bases and J by 1 base, with 6 bases between the two germline ends.

The chain carries TRBV6-5 and TRBJ2-5; 9 bases align to TRBD1. V dropped 5 bases and J dropped 4; count of bases not matched to a gene: 5. The CDR3 sequence is 14 residues long. Germline CDR1 MNHEY, CDR2 SVGAGI. For the CDR3, the DNA is TGTGCCAGCAGTAGTGGGACAGGGCGAGAGACCCAGTACTTC. Its translation: CASSSGTGRETQYF.

The V gene is TRBV5-1, the J gene TRBJ1-4; 8 bases line up with TRBD1. The CDR3 contains 16 residues. The germline gives CDR1 SGHRS, CDR2 YFSETQ. The V and J ends lost 0 bases and 7 bases, in that order; junction bases with no gene match: 8. The CDR3 spells CASSLAPRQGSEKLFF. The CDR3 nucleotides are TGCGCCAGCAGCTTGGCACCGAGACAGGGGAGTGAAAAACTGTTTTTT.

This chain connects TRBV5-4 to TRBJ1-2, with D hard to call. The CDR3 has 14 residues. From germline, CDR1 is SGHNT and CDR2 YYREEE (reference sequence). Trimming cost V 1 base and J 4 bases, with 11 bases left between them. CDR3 region: CASSLKAGPYGYTF. The CDR3 DNA reads TGTGCCAGCAGCTTGAAGGCGGGCCCCTATGGCTACACCTTC.